This T cell receptor (beta chain) is from a study of cytomegalovirus exposure and HLA in healthy donors. Study-level results: After further analysis at a later stage, 17,000 or so TCR beta sequences were associated with HLA alleles at 0.05 false discovery rate.

In this sample, this clone turned up a few times. Its antigen is undetermined. V gave up 3 bases and J gave up 3 bases; unmatched junction bases: 3. Germline V gene sequence: CDR1 GTSNPN, CDR2 SVGIG (reference sequence). The CDR3 runs to 13 residues. A multiplex PCR was run with 60 Vbeta primers and 13 Jbeta primers. Sequencing used immunoSEQ multiplex PCR; TCRdb keeps in-frame clones, though not all of them. The sample holds fewer than 100,000 clones, around 8% seen once. Sequencing used PBMCs. The clonotype was recovered from a man aged 45-60 years in good health and CMV-seronegative. This chain connects TRBV30 to TRBJ1-1; 8 bases map to TRBD1. CDR3 sequence (DNA): TGTGCCTGGAGACAACAGGGGGACACTGAAGCTTTCTTT. Translated: CAWRQQGDTEAFF.